The TCR beta chain under discussion was sequenced for a study of blood T cell repertoires in COVID-19. At the level of the study: Spain, Italy and the United States supplied samples that represented acute and convalescent COVID-19.

Per the original methods: Amplification of reference gene primers provided the estimated nucleated cell counts. Some clones are missing from TCRdb's copy, which holds only in-frame ones; the method was immunoSEQ multiplex PCR. V, J and clone size derive from that table, while D and trimming were established from the DNA sequence. Seen here are about 260,000 clones, around 88% observed once, and the top ten hold about 2.1%. The trim removed 6 bases at V and 2 bases at J, leaving 3 bases unmatched. The CDR3 covers 13 residues. Germline-derived CDR1 and CDR2 are WNHNN and SYGVQD (reference sequence). The sample taken for sequencing was peripheral blood. The chain is built from TRBV10-1 and TRBJ1-2; 7 positions agree with TRBD1. The sequence derives from a man aged 30 to 39 with active or convalescent COVID-19. The CDR3 nucleotides are TGCGCCAGCAGCCCGGGACAGAACTATGGCTACACCTTC. Its translation: CASSPGQNYGYTF.